This TCR beta chain was found in a study of blood T cell repertoires in COVID-19. Clones were sequenced by immunoSEQ multiplex PCR, and TCRdb holds only the in-frame ones, with some missing. Here the sample spans more than 350,000 clones, roughly 90% being singletons. This clone has only a few counts. This clonotype was obtained from a woman aged 25 to 39 with COVID-19, enrolled during active disease. Source material: peripheral blood.

The CDR3 bases are TGTGCCAGCAGCCTGGGGGTTTATCAGGGAGGTCTGAACACTGAAGCTTTCTTT. Translation: CASSLGVYQGGLNTEAFF. The chain uses TRBV6-2 or TRBV6-3 and TRBJ1-1; D possibly corresponds to TRBD1 (5 bases). Germline loops: CDR1 MNHEY, CDR2 SVGEGT. The CDR3 covers 18 residues. V was pared by 6 bases and J by 0 bases, with 23 bases between.